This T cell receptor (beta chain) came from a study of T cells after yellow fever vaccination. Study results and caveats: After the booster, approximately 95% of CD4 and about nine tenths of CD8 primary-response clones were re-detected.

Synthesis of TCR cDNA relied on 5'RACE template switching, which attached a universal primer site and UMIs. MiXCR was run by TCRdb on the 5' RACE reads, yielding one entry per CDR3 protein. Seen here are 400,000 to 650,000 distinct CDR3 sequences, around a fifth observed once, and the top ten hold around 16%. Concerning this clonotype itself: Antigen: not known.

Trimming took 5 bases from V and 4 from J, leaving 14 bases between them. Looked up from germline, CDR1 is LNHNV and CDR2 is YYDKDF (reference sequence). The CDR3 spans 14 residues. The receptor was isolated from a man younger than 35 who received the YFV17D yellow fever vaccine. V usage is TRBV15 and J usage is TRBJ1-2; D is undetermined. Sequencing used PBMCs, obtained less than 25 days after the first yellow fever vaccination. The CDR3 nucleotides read TGTGCCACCAGCCTACCCACCGGCCCCTATGGCTACACCTTC. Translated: CATSLPTGPYGYTF.